The rows below give T cell receptor beta chains drawn from one sample of a study of post-analysis software for immune sequencing data. TCRdb fed the PCR reads into MiXCR, producing one record per CDR3 protein. The sample carries roughly 620,000 distinct CDR3 sequences, roughly 47% recorded once. Source material: blood. These receptors all come from a girl between 5 and 17 years old with multiple sclerosis. CDR3s include the opening cysteine and the closing phenylalanine or tryptophan. A D gene is named only where the DNA matches it firmly. Only part of the rows carry a size: once, few, many, or a class if the clone is expanded.

CASSSTSGSTDTQYF,TGCGCCAGCAGCTCGACTAGCGGGAGCACAGATACGCAGTATTTT,TRBJ2-3,TRBD2,TRBV4-1,.
CASSLALGRYEQYF,TGTGCCAGCAGTTTAGCGCTTGGCCGGTACGAGCAGTACTTC,TRBJ2-7,.,TRBV12-3/TRBV12-4,.
CASSLRGSTDTQYF,TGTGCCAGCAGCTTACGCGGGAGCACAGATACGCAGTATTTT,TRBJ2-3,.,TRBV7-9,many
CASSQDRVYGYTF,TGTGCCAGCAGCCAGGACAGGGTCTATGGCTACACCTTC,TRBJ1-2,TRBD1,TRBV12-3/TRBV12-4,few
CSVETGNYEQYF,TGCAGCGTTGAAACAGGGAACTACGAGCAGTACTTC,TRBJ2-7,.,TRBV29-1,.
CASSLEGVEETQYF,TGTGCCAGCAGCTTGGAGGGGGTCGAAGAGACCCAGTACTTC,TRBJ2-5,.,TRBV5-6,.
CASSLLRDRPSSSYNEQFF,TGTGCCAGCAGCCTACTCCGGGACAGGCCCTCGAGCTCCTACAATGAGCAGTTCTTC,TRBJ2-1,TRBD1,TRBV7-9,.
CSVEVTGASIQYF,TGCAGCGTTGAAGTTACGGGGGCCAGCATTCAGTACTTC,TRBJ2-4,.,TRBV29-1,few
CASSTILAGGPQEQYF,TGTGCCAGCAGCACAATCTTAGCGGGAGGGCCACAGGAGCAGTACTTC,TRBJ2-4,TRBD2,TRBV28,.
CASSYVSSYNEQFF,TGTGCCAGCAGTTATGTCAGCTCCTACAATGAGCAGTTCTTC,TRBJ2-1,.,TRBV6-5,few